These 8 T cell receptor beta chains originate from one sample sequenced in a study of shared clonotypes between healthy human individuals. The protocol was immunoSEQ multiplex PCR, while the TCRdb copy is restricted to in-frame clones and leaves out a portion. The sample has about 490,000 clones, less than 80% seen once. Sequenced input: PBMCs. These receptors originate from a woman in her thirties or forties in good health. Some clones in this sample may be carry-over from other donors' samples.

In this sample, this clone turned up many times. The rearrangement joins TRBV10-2 to TRBJ1-5, with D unclear. This CDR3 region has 13 residues. V dropped 1 base and J dropped 4 bases, with 5 bases sitting between them. Germline CDR1 reads WSHSY; CDR2 reads SAAADI. DNA for the CDR3: TGCGCCAGCAGTGAGTGGTTAAATCAGCCCCAGCATTTT. It specifies CASSEWLNQPQHF.

This clone was recorded once. The V and J genes are TRBV6-1 and TRBJ2-5; 7 bases agree with TRBD1. CDR3 length: 11 amino acids. CDR1 MNHNS and CDR2 SASEGT come from the germline V gene. Germline trimming cut 9 bases from V and 4 bases from J; bases unmatched to any gene: 2. The CDR3 DNA reads as TGTGCCAGTGGGACAGTAGAGACCCAGTACTTC. Translated: CASGTVETQYF.

This sequence joins TRBV27 and TRBJ2-2; 7 bases fit TRBD2. Germline assignment: CDR1 MNHEY and CDR2 SMNVEV (reference sequence). CDR3 size: 15 residues. Trimming at V came to 3 bases and at J to 5 bases, leaving 6 bases not matched to a gene. CDR3 nucleotide sequence: TGTGCCAGCAGTTTGGTAATAGCGGGTACCGGGGAGCTGTTTTTT. This gives the protein CASSLVIAGTGELFF.

This clone occurred a few times. A far larger clone is off by one base, so a read error is likely. This chain uses TRBV12-2 with TRBJ1-2. TRBV12-2 constitutes a pseudogene. This CDR3 contains 18 residues. CDR3 region: CASRLVLESGTVNYGYTF. DNA of the CDR3: TGTGCAAGTCGCTTAGTGCTGGAAAGCGGGACCGTCAACTATGGCTACACCTTC.

This clone was seen repeatedly, ten times or more. The V call is TRBV7-3, the J call TRBJ2-1, with TRBD1 matching 7 bases. Trimming took 2 bases from V and 6 from J; bases not matched to a gene: 16. There are 18 residues in the CDR3. Germline V lookup: CDR1 SGHTA, CDR2 FQGTGA. The CDR3 protein is CASSLGRQGVPTGNEQFF. Here the CDR3 DNA reads TGTGCCAGCAGCTTAGGGAGACAGGGAGTTCCAACAGGCAATGAGCAGTTCTTC.

The V and J genes are TRBV28 and TRBJ1-1; D ambiguous. This CDR3 region has 15 residues. Germline V gene lookup returns CDR1 MDHEN and CDR2 SYDVKM. Trimming cost V 2 bases and J 3 bases, with 13 bases left between them. DNA of the CDR3: TGTGCCAGCAGTTTAGCCTCGGTATCCTACACTGAAGCTTTCTTT. Protein product: CASSLASVSYTEAFF.

The chain carries TRBV27 and TRBJ2-3, with 7 bases that match TRBD1. This CDR3 spans 14 amino acids. With 5 bases clipped from V and 1 base from J, the junction kept 3 bases outside the gene matches. Per the germline V gene, CDR1 is MNHEY and CDR2 is SMNVEV (reference sequence). CDR3 in amino acids: CASSPDRGTDTQYF. The CDR3 DNA follows: TGTGCCAGCAGTCCCGACAGGGGCACAGATACGCAGTATTTT.

The chain recombines TRBV29-1 with TRBJ1-1; tentative D call: TRBD1 (6 bases). Germline V gives CDR1 SQVTM, CDR2 ANQGSEA. Trimming took off 5 bases at V and 1 base at J, with 11 bases between the two ends. CDR3 length: 13 amino acids. In DNA form, the CDR3 reads TGCAGCGTTTGTGTGACAGGGAACACTGAAGCTTTCTTT. This codes for CSVCVTGNTEAFF.